These T cell receptor beta chains were read from a single sample in a study of T cells after yellow fever vaccination. In TCRdb, the 5' RACE reads were re-called with MiXCR into one record per CDR3 protein. The data show 300,000 to 400,000 distinct CDR3 sequences, roughly a tenth seen once. The sample in question was CD4+ T cells sorted from PBMCs, obtained 45 days after the yellow fever booster vaccination. The origin of the receptors is a man aged 18-30 years who received the YFV17D yellow fever vaccine. The CDR3 runs from the conserved cysteine through the conserved F or W. The D gene is left open where the match is weak. Clone sizes are given selectively: once, few, many, or a class where the clone is expanded.

>TRBD1|TRBJ2-7|-|13|TRBV7-2
TGTGCCAGCAGCACAGGGACAGACTACGAGGAGTACTTC
CASSTGTDYEEYF
>-|TRBJ2-5|-|15|TRBV9
TGTGCCAGCAGCGTAGGAGGGGGGGCTACTCAGACCCAGTACTTC
CASSVGGGATQTQYF
>TRBD1|TRBJ1-1|few|13|TRBV12-3/TRBV12-4
TGTGCCAGCAGCCAAGACAGGGGCCGTGAAGCTTTCTTT
CASSQDRGREAFF
>-|TRBJ2-3|-|13|TRBV12-3/TRBV12-4
TGTGCCAGCGCGGGCAGGAACGCAGATACGCAGTATTTT
CASAGRNADTQYF
>-|TRBJ1-2|few|8|TRBV20-1
TGCAGTGCGTACGGCTACACCTTC
CSAYGYTF
>-|TRBJ1-5|few|13|TRBV6-1
TGTGCCGGGGGCGGGAATCGCAATCAGCCCCAGCATTTT
CAGGGNRNQPQHF
>-|TRBJ1-3|few|13|TRBV6-5
TGTGCCAGCAGTCGCTATAGGGGAAACACCATATATTTT
CASSRYRGNTIYF
>TRBD2|TRBJ2-7|many|13|TRBV7-2
TGTGCCAGCAGCCCTGGGACTAGTGGCGAGCAGTACTTC
CASSPGTSGEQYF
>TRBD1|TRBJ1-2|-|15|TRBV6-1
TGTGCCAGCAGTGAACCGGGACAGGCAAACTATGGCTACACCTTC
CASSEPGQANYGYTF
>-|TRBJ2-2|-|17|TRBV10-3
TGTGCCATCAGCACTCCCCTCGCGCCCCTCAACACCGGGGAGCTGTTTTTT
CAISTPLAPLNTGELFF
>TRBD1|TRBJ1-2|few|14|TRBV7-2
TGTGCCAGCAGCTTAGACAGGGGGGGGCATGGCTACACCTTC
CASSLDRGGHGYTF